This T cell receptor beta chain was recorded in a study of OX40 agonist ivuxolimab in advanced cancers. Libraries were prepared by immunoSEQ multiplex PCR; TCRdb keeps only in-frame clonotypes and omits some of them. The repertoire holds about 77,000 clones, with about 83% as singletons. Germline lookup yields CDR1 SNHLY and CDR2 FYNNEI. CDR3 length equals 14 residues. V was shortened by 7 bases and J by 2 bases, with 9 bases between the two germline ends. This receptor was taken from an adult with an advanced solid tumor such as melanoma, head and neck, liver or kidney cancer. Source: CD4+ or CD8+ T cells sorted from blood, taken in a trial of the OX40 agonist ivuxolimab. The genes are TRBV2 and TRBJ2-6; D gene unclear. CDR3 region: CASTINPGANVLTF. DNA for the CDR3: TGTGCCAGCACAATAAATCCTGGGGCCAACGTCCTGACTTTC.